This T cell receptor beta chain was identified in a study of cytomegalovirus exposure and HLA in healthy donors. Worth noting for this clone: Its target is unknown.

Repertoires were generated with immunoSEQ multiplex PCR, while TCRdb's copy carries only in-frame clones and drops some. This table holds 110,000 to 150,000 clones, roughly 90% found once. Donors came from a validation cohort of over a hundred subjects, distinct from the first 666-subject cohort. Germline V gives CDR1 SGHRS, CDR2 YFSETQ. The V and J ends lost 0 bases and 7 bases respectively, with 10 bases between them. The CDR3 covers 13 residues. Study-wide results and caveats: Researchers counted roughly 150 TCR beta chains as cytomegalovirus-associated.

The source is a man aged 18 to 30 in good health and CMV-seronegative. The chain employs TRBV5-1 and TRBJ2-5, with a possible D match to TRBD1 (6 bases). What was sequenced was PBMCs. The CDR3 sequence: CASSLAGEGTQYF. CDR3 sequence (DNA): TGCGCCAGCAGCTTGGCAGGGGAAGGGACCCAGTACTTC.